Included here is one T cell receptor (beta chain) sequence, with context. The antigen is unknown. This CDR3 has 14 amino acids. CDR1 and CDR2 (germline): SGDLS, YYNGEE. V was trimmed by 2 bases and J by 2 bases, leaving 9 bases between them. Method: immunoSEQ multiplex PCR; TCRdb's copy keeps in-frame clones and lacks some. The repertoire has some 4,000 clones, just over 65% of them found once; the top ten carry over 40%. This entry is derived from a study of CD8 T cell repertoires and HIV-1 epitope variants. Whole-study findings and limits: Most of the nine antigen-specific clonotypes appeared cross-reactive to autologous or escape variants.

Sequencing input: cultured CD8+ T cells derived from PBMCs. This TCR was recovered from a male donor with HIV. The rearrangement uses TRBV9 and TRBJ2-3; the D is unclear. The CDR3 DNA follows: TGTGCCAGCAGCGTGGAACTTTTCACAGATACGCAGTATTTT. It yields the protein CASSVELFTDTQYF.